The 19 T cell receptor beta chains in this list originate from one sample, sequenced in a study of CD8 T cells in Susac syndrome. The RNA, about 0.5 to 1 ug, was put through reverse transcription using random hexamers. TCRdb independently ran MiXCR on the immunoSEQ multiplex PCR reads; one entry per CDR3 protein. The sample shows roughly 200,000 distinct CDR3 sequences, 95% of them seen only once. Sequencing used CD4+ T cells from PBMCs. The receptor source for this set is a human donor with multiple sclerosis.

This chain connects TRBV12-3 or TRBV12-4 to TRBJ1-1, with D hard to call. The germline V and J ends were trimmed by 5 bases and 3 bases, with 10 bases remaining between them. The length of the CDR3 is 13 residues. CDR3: CASSPDIYTEAFF. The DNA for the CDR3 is TGTGCCAGCAGTCCAGACATCTACACTGAAGCTTTCTTT.

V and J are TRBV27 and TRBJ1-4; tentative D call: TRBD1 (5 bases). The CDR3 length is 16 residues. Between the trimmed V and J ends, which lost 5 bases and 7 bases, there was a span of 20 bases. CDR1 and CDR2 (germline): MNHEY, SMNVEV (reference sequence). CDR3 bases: TGTGCCAGCAGTCCCCTTGGGGCACGAGGAGGTGAAAAACTGTTTTTT. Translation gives CASSPLGARGGEKLFF. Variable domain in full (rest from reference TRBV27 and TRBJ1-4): EAQVTQNPRYLITVTGKKLTVTCSQNMNHEYMSWYRQDPGLGLRQIYYSMNVEVTDKGDVPEGYKVSRKEKRNFPLILESPSPNQTSLYFCASSPLGARGGEKLFFGSGTQLSVL.

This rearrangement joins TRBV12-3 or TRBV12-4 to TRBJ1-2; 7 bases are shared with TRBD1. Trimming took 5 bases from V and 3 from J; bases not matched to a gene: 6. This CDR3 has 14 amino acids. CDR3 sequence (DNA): TGTGCCAGCAGTCCAGGGGGAGAGGACTATGGCTACACCTTC. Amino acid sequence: CASSPGGEDYGYTF.

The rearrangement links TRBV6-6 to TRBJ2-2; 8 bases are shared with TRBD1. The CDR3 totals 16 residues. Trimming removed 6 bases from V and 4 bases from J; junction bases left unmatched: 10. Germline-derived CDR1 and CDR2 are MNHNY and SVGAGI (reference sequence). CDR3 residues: CASSPGQGRGTGELFF. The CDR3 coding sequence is TGTGCCAGCAGCCCAGGACAGGGAAGAGGCACCGGGGAGCTGTTTTTT.

The CDR3 sequence: CATSDNSGGHYNEQFF. In DNA, the CDR3 is TGTGCCACCAGTGACAATAGCGGGGGGCACTACAATGAGCAGTTCTTC. The chain uses TRBV24-1 and TRBJ2-1; 10 positions agree with TRBD2. The CDR3 contains 16 residues. V gave up 4 bases and J gave up 3 bases; unmatched junction bases: 5. From germline, CDR1 is KGHDR and CDR2 SFDVKD.

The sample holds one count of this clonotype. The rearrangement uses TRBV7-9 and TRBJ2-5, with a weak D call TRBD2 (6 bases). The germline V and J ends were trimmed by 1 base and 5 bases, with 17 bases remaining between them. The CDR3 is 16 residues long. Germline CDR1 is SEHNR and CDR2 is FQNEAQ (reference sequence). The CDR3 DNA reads TGTGCCAGCAGCTTAGTATCCGGGGGATGGATGGAGACCCAGTACTTC. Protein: CASSLVSGGWMETQYF. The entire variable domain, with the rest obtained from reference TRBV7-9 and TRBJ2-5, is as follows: DTGVSQNPRHKITKRGQNVTFRCDPISEHNRLYWYRQTLGQGPEFLTYFQNEAQLEKSRLLSDRFSAERPKGSFSTLEIQRTEQGDSAMYLCASSLVSGGWMETQYFGPGTRLLVL.

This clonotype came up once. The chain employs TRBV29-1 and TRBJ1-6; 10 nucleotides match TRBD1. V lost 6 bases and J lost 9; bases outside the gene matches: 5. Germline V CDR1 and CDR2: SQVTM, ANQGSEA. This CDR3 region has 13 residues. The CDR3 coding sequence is TGCAGCGTGAGGGGGACAGGGGTTTCACCCCTCCACTTT. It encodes CSVRGTGVSPLHF.

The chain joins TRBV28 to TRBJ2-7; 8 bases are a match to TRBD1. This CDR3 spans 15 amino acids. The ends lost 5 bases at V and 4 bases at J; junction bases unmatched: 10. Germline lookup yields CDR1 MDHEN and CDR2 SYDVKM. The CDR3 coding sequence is TGTGCCAGCAGTGTCAGGGGGCGTTTTCCATACGAGCAGTACTTC. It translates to CASSVRGRFPYEQYF.

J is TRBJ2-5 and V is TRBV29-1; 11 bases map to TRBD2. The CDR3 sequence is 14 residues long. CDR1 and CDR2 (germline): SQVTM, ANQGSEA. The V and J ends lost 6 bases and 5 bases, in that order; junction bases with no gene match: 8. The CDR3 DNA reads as TGCAGCGTCCTTAGCGGGGGGGCGATTGAGACCCAGTACTTC. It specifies CSVLSGGAIETQYF.

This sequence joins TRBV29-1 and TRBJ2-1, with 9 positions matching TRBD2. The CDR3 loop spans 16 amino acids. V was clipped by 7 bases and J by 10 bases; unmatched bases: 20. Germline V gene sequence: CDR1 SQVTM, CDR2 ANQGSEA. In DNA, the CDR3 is TGCAGCGCCCTGACGAATCCGGGACTAGCATCCAGAGAGCAGTTCTTC. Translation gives CSALTNPGLASREQFF.

CDR3 in DNA: TGTGCCAGCAGAAGGGGACCGGGACTAAGTTATTATGAGCAGTTCTTC. It encodes CASRRGPGLSYYEQFF. The chain combines TRBV27 with TRBJ2-1; 7 bases are a match to TRBD2. V gave up 6 bases and J gave up 8 bases; unmatched junction bases: 16. The CDR3 totals 16 residues. Germline V CDR1 and CDR2: MNHEY, SMNVEV (reference sequence).

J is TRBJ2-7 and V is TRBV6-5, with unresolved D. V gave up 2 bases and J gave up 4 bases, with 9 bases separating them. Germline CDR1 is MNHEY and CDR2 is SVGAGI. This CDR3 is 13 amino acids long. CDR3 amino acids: CASSYERSYEQYF. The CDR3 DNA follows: TGTGCCAGCAGTTACGAAAGGAGTTACGAGCAGTACTTC.

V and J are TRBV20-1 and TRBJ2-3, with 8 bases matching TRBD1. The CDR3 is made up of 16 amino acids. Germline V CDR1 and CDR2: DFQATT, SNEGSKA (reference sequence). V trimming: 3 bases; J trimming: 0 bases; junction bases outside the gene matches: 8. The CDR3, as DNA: TGCAGTGCTAGCGCCCAGGGACAGGCGAGCACAGATACGCAGTATTTT. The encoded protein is CSASAQGQASTDTQYF.

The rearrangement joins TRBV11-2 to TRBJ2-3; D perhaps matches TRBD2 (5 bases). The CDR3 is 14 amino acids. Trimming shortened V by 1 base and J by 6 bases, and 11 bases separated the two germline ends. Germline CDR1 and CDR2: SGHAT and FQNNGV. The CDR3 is CASSLGVLGDTQYF. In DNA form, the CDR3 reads TGTGCCAGCAGCTTAGGGGTACTAGGGGATACGCAGTATTTT. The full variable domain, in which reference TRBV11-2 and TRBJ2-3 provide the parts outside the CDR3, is EAGVAQSPRYKIIEKRQSVAFWCNPISGHATLYWYQQILGQGPKLLIQFQNNGVVDDSQLPKDRFSAERLKGVDSTLKIQPAKLEDSAVYLCASSLGVLGDTQYFGPGTRLTVL.

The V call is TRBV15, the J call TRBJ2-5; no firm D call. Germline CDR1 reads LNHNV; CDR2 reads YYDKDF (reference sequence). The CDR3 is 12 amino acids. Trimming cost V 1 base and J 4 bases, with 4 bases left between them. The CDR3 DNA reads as TGTGCCACCAGCAGAGTCGCAGAGACCCAGTACTTC. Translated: CATSRVAETQYF.

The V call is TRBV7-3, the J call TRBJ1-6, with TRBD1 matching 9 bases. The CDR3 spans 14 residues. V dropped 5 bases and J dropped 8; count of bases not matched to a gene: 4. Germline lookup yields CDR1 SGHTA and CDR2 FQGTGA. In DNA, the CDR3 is TGTGCCAGCAGCCTACAGGGGGCGGATTCACCCCTCCACTTT. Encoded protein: CASSLQGADSPLHF.

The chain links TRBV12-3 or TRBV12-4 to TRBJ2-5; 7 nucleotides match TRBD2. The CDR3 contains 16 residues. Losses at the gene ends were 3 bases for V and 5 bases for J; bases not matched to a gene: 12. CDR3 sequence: CASSFWPASSGETQYF. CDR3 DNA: TGTGCCAGCAGTTTTTGGCCAGCCTCTAGCGGCGAGACCCAGTACTTC.

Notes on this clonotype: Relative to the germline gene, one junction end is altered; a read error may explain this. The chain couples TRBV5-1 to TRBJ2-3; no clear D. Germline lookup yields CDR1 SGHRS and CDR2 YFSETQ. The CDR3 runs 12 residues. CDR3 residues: CASSLVADTQYF. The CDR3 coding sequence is TGTGCCAGCAGTTTGGTGGCAGATACGCAGTATTTT.

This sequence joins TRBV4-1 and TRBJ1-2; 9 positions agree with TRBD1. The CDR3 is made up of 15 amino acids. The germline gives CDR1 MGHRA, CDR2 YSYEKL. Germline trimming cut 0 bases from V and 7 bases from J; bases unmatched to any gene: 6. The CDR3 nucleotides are TGCGCCAGCAGCCAAGATCGAGACAGGGGGTTTGGCTACACCTTC. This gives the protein CASSQDRDRGFGYTF.